Here is one T cell receptor beta chain with its context. The antigen is undetermined. Mismatch with germline at one junction end may stem from a read error. Indicated time point: pretreatment peripheral blood. Each individual provided 1 to 8 samples (taken pretreatment and on-treatment). The assay was immunoSEQ multiplex PCR, and TCRdb's table has in-frame clones only and misses some. The repertoire holds 85,000 to 90,000 clones, with more than 75% as singletons. The data originate from a study of PD-L1 blockade in urothelial cancer. The wider study: Patients began atezolizumab, 1,200 mg intravenously every 3 weeks, around 2014. Patients had received 0 to 3 prior chemotherapy regimens. Study outcomes and limitations: Greater 3-week expansion of tumor-associated blood clones was recorded for durable-benefit patients.

The CDR3 has 15 residues. Germline V gene data show CDR1 as SSHAT and CDR2 as FNYEAQ (reference sequence). The TCR sequence derives from a man aged 55 to 70 with urothelial cancer. The V call is TRBV7-7, the J call TRBJ2-7, with 9 positions matching TRBD1. The source was PBMCs, collected around atezolizumab (anti-PD-L1) treatment. CDR3 coding DNA: TGTGCTAGCAGCTTAGCTGAGACAGGGGGCTACGAGCAGTACTTC. It yields the protein CASSLAETGGYEQYF.